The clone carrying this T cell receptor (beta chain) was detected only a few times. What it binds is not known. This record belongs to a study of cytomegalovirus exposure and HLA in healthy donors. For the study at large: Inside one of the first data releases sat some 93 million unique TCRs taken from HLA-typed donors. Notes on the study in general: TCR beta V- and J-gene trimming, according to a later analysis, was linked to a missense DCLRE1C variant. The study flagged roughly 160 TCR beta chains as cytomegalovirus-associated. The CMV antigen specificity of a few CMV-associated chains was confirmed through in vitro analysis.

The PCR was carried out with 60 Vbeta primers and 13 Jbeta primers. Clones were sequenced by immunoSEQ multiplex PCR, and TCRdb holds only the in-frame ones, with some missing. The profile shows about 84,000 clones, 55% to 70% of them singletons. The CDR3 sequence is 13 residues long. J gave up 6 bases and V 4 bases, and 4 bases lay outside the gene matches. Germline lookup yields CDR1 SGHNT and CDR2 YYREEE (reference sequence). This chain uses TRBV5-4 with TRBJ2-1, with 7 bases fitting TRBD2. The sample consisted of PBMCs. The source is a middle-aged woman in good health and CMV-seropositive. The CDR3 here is CASSLTSFNEQFF. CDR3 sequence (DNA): TGTGCCAGCAGCCTGACTAGCTTCAATGAGCAGTTCTTC.